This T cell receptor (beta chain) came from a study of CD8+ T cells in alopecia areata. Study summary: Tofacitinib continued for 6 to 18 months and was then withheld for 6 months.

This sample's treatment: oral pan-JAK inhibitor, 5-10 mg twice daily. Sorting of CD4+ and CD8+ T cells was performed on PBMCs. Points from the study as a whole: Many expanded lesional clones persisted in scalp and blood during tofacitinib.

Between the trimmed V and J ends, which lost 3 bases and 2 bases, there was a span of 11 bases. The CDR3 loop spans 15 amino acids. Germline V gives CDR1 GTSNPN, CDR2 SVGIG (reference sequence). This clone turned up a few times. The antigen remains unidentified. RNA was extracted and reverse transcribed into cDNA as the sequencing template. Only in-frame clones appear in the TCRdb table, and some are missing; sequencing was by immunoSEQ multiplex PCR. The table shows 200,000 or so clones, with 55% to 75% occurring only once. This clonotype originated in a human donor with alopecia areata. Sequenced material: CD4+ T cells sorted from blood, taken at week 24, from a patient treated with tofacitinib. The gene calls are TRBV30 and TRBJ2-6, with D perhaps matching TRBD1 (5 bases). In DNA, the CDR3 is TGTGCCTGGAGGGTTAAGGGGACTGGGGCCAACGTCCTGACTTTC. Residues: CAWRVKGTGANVLTF. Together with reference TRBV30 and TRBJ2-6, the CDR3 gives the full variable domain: SQTIHQWPATLVQPVGSPLSLECTVEGTSNPNLYWYRQAAGRGLQLLFYSVGIGQISSEVPQNLSASRPQDRQFILSSKKLLLSDSGFYLCAWRVKGTGANVLTFGAGSRLTVL.